These 7 T cell receptor beta chains came from one sample sequenced in a study of regulatory T cells in long-lasting Graves disease. The time point: persistent/refractory GD, antithyroid drugs over 5 years with positive TRAb. PBMC-derived RNA was used for the TCR library. TCR beta libraries were built with iRepertoire HTBI primers and Arm-PCR of CDR3 regions. Via MiXCR, TCRdb re-called the multiplex PCR reads, giving one row per CDR3 protein. The profile covers roughly 400,000 distinct CDR3 sequences, with roughly 20% appearing a single time and less than 25% taken by the ten largest. Here the sequenced sample was peripheral blood mononuclear cells (PBMCs), taken when the disease was refractory, from a patient treated with antithyroid drugs. These receptor sequences come from a female donor with Graves disease.

Only a few counts were recorded for this clonotype. This rearrangement joins TRBV12-3 or TRBV12-4 to TRBJ1-3; D ambiguous. Trimming pared 4 bases from V and 9 bases from J, leaving 13 bases between. This CDR3 comprises 13 residues. The CDR3 nucleotides read TGTGCCAGCAGTTCGCCCATGACCGGCACCATATATTTT. Amino acids: CASSSPMTGTIYF.

This clonotype was observed a few times. CDR3: CAWRGRQVREETQYF. The CDR3 coding sequence is TGTGCCTGGAGGGGTAGGCAGGTCCGGGAGGAGACCCAGTACTTC. The chain combines TRBV30 with TRBJ2-5, with D possibly TRBD2 on 6 matching bases. This CDR3 comprises 15 residues. Germline V gives CDR1 GTSNPN, CDR2 SVGIG (reference sequence). Deletions cut 3 bases from V and 5 bases from J, with 19 bases between.

This clonotype was seen more than once but under ten times. The CDR3 loop is CASSLGFTGTGGNEQYF. The CDR3 DNA reads as TGCGCCAGCAGCCTTGGTTTTACCGGGACAGGCGGGAACGAGCAGTACTTC. This chain uses TRBV4-3 with TRBJ2-7; 8 bases agree with TRBD1. Germline CDR1 LGHNA, CDR2 YSLEER. The CDR3 has 17 residues. The V gene end was trimmed by 4 bases and the J gene end by 5 bases; junction bases not matched to a gene: 16.

Concerning this clonotype: A much larger clone is a single base away; this may be a read error. The chain has TRBV7-2 and TRBJ2-5; 11 bases line up with TRBD2. The CDR3 spans 16 residues. Germline V CDR1 and CDR2: SGHTA, FQGNSA. CDR3 coding DNA: TGTGCCAGCGGCTTATTAGCGGGAGGGGCTGTGGAGACCCAGTACTTC. Its translation is CASGLLAGGAVETQYF.

This clonotype was observed a handful of times. The chain employs TRBV7-3 and TRBJ2-2, with D maybe TRBD1 (6 bases). Trimming left V 5 bases short and J 6 bases short, with 16 bases between. The germline CDR1 and CDR2 sequences are SGHTA and FQGTGA. This CDR3 comprises 15 residues. The CDR3 region has the DNA TGTGCCAGCAGCCCCATCTCACAGGGACCCGGGGAGCTGTTTTTT. Translating it yields CASSPISQGPGELFF.

This clonotype was detected ten times or more. The CDR3 is CASSRDQPYGYTF. DNA for the CDR3: TGTGCCAGCAGCCGCGACCAGCCCTATGGCTACACCTTC. V usage is TRBV7-9 and J usage is TRBJ1-2, with unresolved D. The CDR3 consists of 13 residues. CDR1 SEHNR and CDR2 FQNEAQ come from the germline V gene (reference sequence). V lost 5 bases, J lost 4 bases, and 11 bases lay in between.

This clonotype was recorded a few times. In DNA, the CDR3 is TGCGCCAGCAGATGGACAGGGGCGGCCCTCTCGAACACCGGGGAGCTGTTTTTT. Encoded protein: CASRWTGAALSNTGELFF. The chain combines TRBV5-1 with TRBJ2-2, with 9 bases lining up with TRBD1. The CDR3 runs to 18 residues. V shed 5 bases, J shed 0 bases, and the junction held 11 bases outside the gene matches. Per the germline V gene, CDR1 is SGHRS and CDR2 is YFSETQ.